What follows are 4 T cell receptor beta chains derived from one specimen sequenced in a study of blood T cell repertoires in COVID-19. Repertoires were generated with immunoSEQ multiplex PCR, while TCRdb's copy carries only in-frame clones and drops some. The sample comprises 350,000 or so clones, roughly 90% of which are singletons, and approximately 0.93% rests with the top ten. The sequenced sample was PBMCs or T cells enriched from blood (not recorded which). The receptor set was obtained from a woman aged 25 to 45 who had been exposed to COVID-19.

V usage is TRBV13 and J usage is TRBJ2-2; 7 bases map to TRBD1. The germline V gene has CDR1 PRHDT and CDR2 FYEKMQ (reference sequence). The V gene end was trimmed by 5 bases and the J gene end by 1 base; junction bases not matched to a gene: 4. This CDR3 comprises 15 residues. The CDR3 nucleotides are TGTGCCAGCAGCCCCAGGGACAGGAACACCGGGGAGCTGTTTTTT. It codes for CASSPRDRNTGELFF.

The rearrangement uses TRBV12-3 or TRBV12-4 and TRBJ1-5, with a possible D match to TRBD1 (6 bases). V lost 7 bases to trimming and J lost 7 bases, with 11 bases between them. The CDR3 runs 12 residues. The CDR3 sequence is CASTLTGQPQHF. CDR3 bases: TGTGCCAGCACCCTTACAGGGCAGCCCCAGCATTTT.

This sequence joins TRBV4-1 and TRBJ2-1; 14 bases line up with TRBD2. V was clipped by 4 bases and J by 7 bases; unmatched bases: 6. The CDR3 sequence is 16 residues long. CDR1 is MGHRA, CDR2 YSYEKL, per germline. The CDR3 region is CASSLGLAGVGNEQFF. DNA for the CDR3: TGCGCCAGCAGCCTGGGACTAGCGGGAGTAGGAAATGAGCAGTTCTTC.

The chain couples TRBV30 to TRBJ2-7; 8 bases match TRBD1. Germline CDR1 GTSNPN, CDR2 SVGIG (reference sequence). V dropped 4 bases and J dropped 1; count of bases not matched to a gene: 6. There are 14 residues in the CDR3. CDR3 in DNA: TGTGCCTGGAACCCGGGACAGGTTTCCTACGAGCAGTACTTC. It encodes CAWNPGQVSYEQYF.